This T cell receptor (beta chain) was documented in a study of neoadjuvant nivolumab and ipilimumab in lung cancer (dated by TCRdb to 2018 to 2021). General notes on the study: In the NEOSTAR trial, nivolumab was administered intravenously at 3 mg/kg on days 1, 15 and 29, and the combination arm also received ipilimumab 1 mg/kg on day 1 only. The primary endpoint of the trial was the rate of major pathologic response (MPR) in the intention-to-treat population of each study arm. In the trial, 40 to 45 patients with operable NSCLC were treated, of whom approximately 23 were randomized to nivolumab monotherapy and roughly 21 to nivolumab plus ipilimumab. TCR repertoires in pretherapy (baseline) peripheral blood were compared with TCR repertoires in tumors resected at surgery after neoadjuvant immune checkpoint blockade. Seven patients had matched pretherapy and resected tumor pairs analyzed, with four treated with nivolumab and three with nivolumab plus ipilimumab.

The library was obtained by the immunoSEQ multiplex PCR assay. The authors' analysis ran thus. Repertoires were summarized by richness and clonality, and significantly expanded and contracted clones were identified between pre- and post-therapy samples. TCRdb provides this immuneACCESS table in a form limited to in-frame rearrangements. Some clones are lacking; in checked studies, under half of them reflect an unresolved V gene, and why the rest are absent is not known. V and J calls and clone size are copied from that table; D and trimming were computed from the DNA. The sample table shows tens of thousands of clones, and about 89% are seen once. The ten largest clonotypes hold around 3.8% of the sample. As to this clone: What antigen it recognizes has not been identified. Qualities for individual bases were not recorded, and no much larger clone is one base off.

Interpreted using the paper, the time point label stands for: pretherapy, before neoadjuvant immune checkpoint inhibitors. Samples were obtained from the phase 2 randomized NEOSTAR trial, in which neoadjuvant nivolumab or nivolumab plus ipilimumab followed by surgery was tested in operable NSCLC. Broader findings and caveats from the paper: A positive correlation was observed between pretherapy blood TCR richness and richness in tumors resected after neoadjuvant therapy (Spearman R ≈ 0.8). TCR sequencing was performed in a small number of samples. There was no significant correlation between TCR clonality and pathologic tumor regression, and just a single major-pathologic-response sample was available for the clonality-regression analysis. Tumor T-cell richness and clonality rose from pretherapy to surgery in three of three dual-therapy tumors but in only two of four nivolumab-treated tumors. TCR richness and clonality were greater in resected tumors than in tumor-adjacent uninvolved lung, and increases were seen in more dual-therapy-treated tumors.

Cut back by 0 bases and 8 bases, the V and J ends lie 13 bases apart. CDR1 is given as SGHTA and CDR2 as FQGNSA, both from the germline V gene. Including the terminal cysteine and phenylalanine, the CDR3 comprises 14 residues. Here the CDR3 DNA is all that survives: 42 bases in frame from base 1. The source material was blood, sampled before neoadjuvant nivolumab, alone or with ipilimumab. The V and J genes are TRBV7-2 and TRBJ2-5; the D gene may be TRBD1 or TRBD2, since each aligns over 5 bases. The clonotype originates from an adult with non-small cell lung cancer. Some clones in this sample may be carry-over from other donors' samples. The CDR3 protein: CASSLAHGAQTQYF. Here is the DNA: TGTGCCAGCAGCTTAGCGCACGGGGCGCAAACCCAGTACTTC. Supplemented by the reference TRBV7-2 and TRBJ2-5 proteins around the CDR3, the complete variable domain is GAGVSQSPSNKVTEKGKDVELRCDPISGHTALYWYRQSLGQGLEFLIYFQGNSAPDKSGLPSDRFSAERTGGSVSTLTIQRTQQEDSAVYLCASSLAHGAQTQYFGPGTRLLVL.